These T cell receptor beta chains were read from a single sample in a study of blood T cell repertoires in COVID-19. The assay was immunoSEQ multiplex PCR, and TCRdb's table has in-frame clones only and misses some. The data show about 150,000 clones, with approximately 80% seen just once and 9.5% to 13% held by the top ten. The sample comprised peripheral blood. The receptor set was obtained from a woman aged 60-75 years with COVID-19, enrolled during active disease. The CDR3 runs from the conserved cysteine through the conserved F or W. D genes are given only for firm matches. Only part of the rows carry a size: once, few, many, or a class if the clone is expanded.

TGTGCCAGCAGTCCGTCGGGGGGGATGGGGGAGACCCAGTACTTC	CASSPSGGMGETQYF	few	TRBJ2-5	TRBD2	TRBV6-6
TGTGCCAGTCGTGAAGCTCGGGACAGGGCCTATGGCTACACCTTC	CASREARDRAYGYTF	once	TRBJ1-2	TRBD1	TRBV19
TGTGCCAGCAGCCCGAGACAGGGTTCCGGCTACACCTTC	CASSPRQGSGYTF	-	TRBJ1-2	TRBD1	TRBV7-6
TGTGCCAGCAGTGAAGAGGGCCACACCAGACAGGGGAACTATGGCTACACCTTC	CASSEEGHTRQGNYGYTF	-	TRBJ1-2	TRBD1	TRBV6-1
TGTGCCAGCAGTTACGAAACGGGTGTTGGGCCCCAGCATTTT	CASSYETGVGPQHF	-	TRBJ1-5	-	TRBV6-5
TGTGCCAGCTCACCAAACAGGGGAAGGACTGAAGCTTTCTTT	CASSPNRGRTEAFF	-	TRBJ1-1	TRBD1	TRBV18
TGTGCCAGCTCACCATCCCAGGGGAACGGCTATGGCTACACCTTC	CASSPSQGNGYGYTF	-	TRBJ1-2	-	TRBV18
TGTGCCAGCCTCGACAGGGGGCGCGGGAACACTGAAGCTTTCTTT	CASLDRGRGNTEAFF	-	TRBJ1-1	TRBD1	TRBV6-5
TGTGCCAGCAGCCAAAGGACAGGGGACCCTACTAATGAAAAACTGTTTTTT	CASSQRTGDPTNEKLFF	-	TRBJ1-4	TRBD1	TRBV14
TGCAGCTCTGCGGGGGGGCGTCAGCCCCAGCATTTT	CSSAGGRQPQHF	-	TRBJ1-5	-	TRBV29-1
TGTGCCAGCAGCTTATCAGGTCAGAACACTGAAGCTTTCTTT	CASSLSGQNTEAFF	-	TRBJ1-1	-	TRBV5-4
TGTGCCAGCCTCCTTGCGGGCTCCTACAATGAGCAGTTCTTC	CASLLAGSYNEQFF	once	TRBJ2-1	-	TRBV6-5
TGTGCCAGCAGTTGGGACAGCTCCTACGAGCAGTACTTC	CASSWDSSYEQYF	few	TRBJ2-7	TRBD1	TRBV2
TGTGCCTGTACTACAACGACAGGGGGACTAAGATCACCCCTCCACTTT	CACTTTTGGLRSPLHF	-	TRBJ1-6	TRBD1	TRBV30
TGTGCCAGCAGCTTAGGACAGATCTACGAGCAGTACTTC	CASSLGQIYEQYF	-	TRBJ2-7	-	TRBV7-8
TGTGCCAGCAGTGACGTCGGGGGGAGAGCCGGGGAGCTGTTTTTT	CASSDVGGRAGELFF	-	TRBJ2-2	TRBD2	TRBV2
TGTGCCAGCAGCCAGGACTCACTGCTTTCACCCCTCCACTTT	CASSQDSLLSPLHF	few	TRBJ1-6	-	TRBV14
TGCGCCAGCAGCTTGGGCGGAAACACTGAAGCTTTCTTT	CASSLGGNTEAFF	-	TRBJ1-1	-	TRBV5-1
TGTGCCAGCAACAGACAGGGTACAGGAAACACCATATATTTT	CASNRQGTGNTIYF	many	TRBJ1-3	TRBD1	TRBV3-1/TRBV3-2
TGTGCCATCAGTAAATTACAGACAGGGGACGGCTACACCTTC	CAISKLQTGDGYTF	-	TRBJ1-2	TRBD1	TRBV10-3
TGCGCCAGCAGCCCTCGGGGACAGGCCCCTTCTAGCTATGGCTACACCTTC	CASSPRGQAPSSYGYTF	-	TRBJ1-2	TRBD1	TRBV4-1
TGTGCCAGCAGCTTACAATTGAACACTGAAGCTTTCTTT	CASSLQLNTEAFF	-	TRBJ1-1	-	TRBV11-2
TGTGCCAGCAGTTTCGGCAGGGGTGGAAACACCATATATTTT	CASSFGRGGNTIYF	-	TRBJ1-3	-	TRBV6-5
TGTGCCAGCAGCCGGCGGACAGGGGACAATCAGCCCCAGCATTTT	CASSRRTGDNQPQHF	few	TRBJ1-5	TRBD1	TRBV7-8
TGTGCCAGTAGTTTCCTACGGTCCGGAACTAGCGGGACGAAGAATGAGCAGTTCTTC	CASSFLRSGTSGTKNEQFF	-	TRBJ2-1	TRBD2	TRBV19